What follows are 22 T cell receptor beta chains derived from one specimen sequenced in a study of Ad26.COV2.S vaccination and SARS-CoV-2 variants. Clones were sequenced by immunoSEQ multiplex PCR, and TCRdb holds only the in-frame ones, with some missing. The data hold about 430,000 clones, with around 90% observed a single time. Described treatment: over 15 received Ad26.COV2.S at low or high dose, single or two shots; 5 received placebo; per-sample allocation not given. Collection of samples fell on day 63 after the first vaccine or placebo injection. This specimen was peripheral blood, taken in a trial of Ad26.COV2.S vaccine versus placebo. Source of these receptors: a person aged 18-65 years who received the Ad26.COV2.S COVID-19 vaccine or a placebo.

The chain recombines TRBV18 with TRBJ2-5; D gene ambiguous. Trimming left V 1 base short and J 1 base short, with 4 bases between. Germline V gives CDR1 KGHSH, CDR2 LQKENI. This CDR3 has 13 amino acids. CDR3 protein: CASSPQGQETQYF. The CDR3, as DNA: TGTGCCAGCTCACCACAGGGCCAAGAGACCCAGTACTTC. Supplemented by reference TRBV18 and TRBJ2-5, the full variable domain reads NAGVMQNPRHLVRRRGQEARLRCSPMKGHSHVYWYRQLPEEGLKFMVYLQKENIIDESGMPKERFSAEFPKEGPSILRIQQVVRGDSAAYFCASSPQGQETQYFGPGTRLLVL.

This clone showed up just once. The CDR3 reads CASSVGAAGAYNEQFF. The CDR3 DNA reads as TGTGCCAGCAGCGTAGGGGCAGCGGGGGCCTACAATGAGCAGTTCTTC. The V gene is TRBV9, the J gene TRBJ2-1; 8 bases agree with TRBD2. Germline lookup yields CDR1 SGDLS and CDR2 YYNGEE. V dropped 0 bases and J dropped 2; count of bases not matched to a gene: 4. The CDR3 has 16 residues.

In the case of this clone: Other DNA sequences in this specimen translate into the identical CDR3. This sequence joins TRBV18 and TRBJ2-3; 11 bases align to TRBD2. The CDR3 totals 16 residues. V lost 2 bases to trimming and J lost 0 bases; unmatched junction nucleotides: 1. Germline values: CDR1 KGHSH, CDR2 LQKENI. CDR3 DNA: TGTGCCAGCTCACCATTAGCGGGAGGGAGCACAGATACGCAGTATTTT. Its translation is CASSPLAGGSTDTQYF. Combining the CDR3 with reference TRBV18 and TRBJ2-3 gives the whole variable domain NAGVMQNPRHLVRRRGQEARLRCSPMKGHSHVYWYRQLPEEGLKFMVYLQKENIIDESGMPKERFSAEFPKEGPSILRIQQVVRGDSAAYFCASSPLAGGSTDTQYFGPGTRLTVL.

This rearrangement joins TRBV3-1 (or the pseudogene TRBV3-2) to TRBJ2-7, with a possible D match to TRBD2 (6 bases). The germline V gene encodes CDR1 LGHDT and CDR2 YNNKEL (reference sequence). This CDR3 has 14 residues. V lost 6 bases and J lost 0, with 12 bases in between. For the CDR3, the DNA is TGTGCCAGCAGGTTTCACGGGGGCTCCTACGAGCAGTACTTC. Protein sequence: CASRFHGGSYEQYF.

This clone was observed a single time. This chain uses TRBV5-1 with TRBJ2-5, with 7 positions matching TRBD1. The CDR3 covers 15 residues. The junction had 4 bases not matched to a gene; V was cut back by 1 base and J by 1 base. The V gene's germline CDR1 is SGHRS and CDR2 YFSETQ. The CDR3 sequence is CASSLPDRFQETQYF. DNA of the CDR3: TGCGCCAGCAGCTTGCCGGACAGGTTCCAAGAGACCCAGTACTTC.

The chain carries TRBV4-3 and TRBJ1-4; 10 bases map to TRBD1. Looked up from germline, CDR1 is LGHNA and CDR2 is YSLEER. Trimming at V came to 0 bases and at J to 5 bases, leaving 0 bases not matched to a gene. CDR3 length: 15 residues. This CDR3 is CASSQEGQGNEKLFF. CDR3 DNA sequence: TGCGCCAGCAGCCAAGAGGGACAGGGGAATGAAAAACTGTTTTTT.

The chain joins TRBV5-8 to TRBJ1-4; 9 bases line up with TRBD1. Germline assignment: CDR1 SGHTS and CDR2 YDEGEE. With 0 bases clipped from V and 5 bases from J, the junction kept 5 bases outside the gene matches. The CDR3 is 16 amino acids. The CDR3, as DNA: TGTGCCAGCAGCTTGGTACCGGGACAGGGAAATGAAAAACTGTTTTTT. Amino acids: CASSLVPGQGNEKLFF.

This clone appeared a single time. The chain joins TRBV7-6 to TRBJ2-1; maybe TRBD2 (7 bases). Germline CDR1 and CDR2: SGHVS and FNYEAQ. V was trimmed by 6 bases and J by 6 bases, leaving 18 bases between them. The CDR3 loop spans 15 amino acids. The CDR3 loop is CASSPAMGGGNEQFF. The CDR3, as DNA: TGTGCCAGCAGTCCCGCAATGGGAGGGGGCAATGAGCAGTTCTTC. The whole variable domain, filled in from reference TRBV7-6 and TRBJ2-1, reads GAGVSQSPRYKVTKRGQDVALRCDPISGHVSLYWYRQALGQGPEFLTYFNYEAQQDKSGLPNDRFSAERPEGSISTLTIQRTEQRDSAMYRCASSPAMGGGNEQFFGPGTRLTVL.

This clone was recorded only once. The chain carries TRBV20-1 and TRBJ2-7; TRBD2 matches at 9 bases. In germline, CDR1 is DFQATT, CDR2 SNEGSKA (reference sequence). The CDR3 length is 14 residues. The ends lost 3 bases at V and 5 bases at J; junction bases unmatched: 8. CDR3 amino acids: CSASEAGGPNEQYF. The CDR3, as DNA: TGCAGTGCTAGTGAGGCGGGAGGGCCTAACGAGCAGTACTTC.

This clone has a single count. CDR3 region: CASSPSGAYEQYF. The CDR3 DNA sequence: TGTGCCAGCAGCCCTTCGGGGGCCTACGAGCAGTACTTC. This chain connects TRBV5-4 to TRBJ2-7; tentatively, D is TRBD2 (6 bases). Trimming left V 4 bases short and J 2 bases short, with 10 bases between. Germline-derived CDR1 and CDR2 are SGHNT and YYREEE (reference sequence). The CDR3 length is 13 residues.

The rearrangement links TRBV11-2 to TRBJ2-1, with 8 bases matching TRBD1. The V and J ends lost 5 bases and 8 bases, in that order; junction bases with no gene match: 11. The CDR3 has 15 amino acids. Germline values: CDR1 SGHAT, CDR2 FQNNGV. CDR3 sequence (DNA): TGTGCCAGCAGCCGCGAGACAGGGGATGCCTATGAGCAGTTCTTC. Translating gives CASSRETGDAYEQFF.

The V gene is TRBV9, the J gene TRBJ2-5; TRBD2 matches at 12 bases. Trimming removed 6 bases from V and 4 bases from J; junction bases left unmatched: 16. This CDR3 region has 18 residues. Germline values: CDR1 SGDLS, CDR2 YYNGEE. The CDR3 protein is CASTPTVSSGRALETQYF. CDR3 in DNA: TGTGCCAGCACCCCAACAGTTTCTAGCGGGAGGGCCCTAGAGACCCAGTACTTC.

This sequence joins TRBV28 and TRBJ1-2, with 8 bases that match TRBD1. J was trimmed by 5 bases and V by 6 bases; bases with no gene match: 11. Germline V gives CDR1 MDHEN, CDR2 SYDVKM. CDR3 length: 15 amino acids. The CDR3 region is CASRPRQGAWYGYTF. The CDR3 DNA reads TGTGCCAGCAGGCCCAGGCAGGGGGCATGGTATGGCTACACCTTC.

CDR3 DNA: TGTGCCAGAAGCTTGGAAAATCGGGAGAGGTCCCACAATGAGCAGTTCTTC. It codes for CARSLENRERSHNEQFF. The chain combines TRBV5-3 with TRBJ2-1; a weak D match, TRBD2 (6 bases). TRBV5-3 is known as an ORF, though its function is uncertain. This CDR3 spans 17 amino acids. With 0 bases removed from V and 5 bases from J, the gap between germline ends came to 18 bases.

The chain couples TRBV6-5 to TRBJ2-1; D call uncertain. This CDR3 spans 13 amino acids. CDR1 is MNHEY and CDR2 is SVGAGI in the germline V gene. The ends were cut back, 5 bases at V and 0 bases at J, with 5 bases in the middle. CDR3 residues: CASSSNSYNEQFF. In DNA, the CDR3 is TGTGCCAGCAGTAGTAACTCCTACAATGAGCAGTTCTTC.

The chain couples TRBV2 to TRBJ1-4; the D gene is possibly TRBD1 (5 bases). The CDR3 runs to 13 residues. The germline V and J ends were trimmed by 7 bases and 8 bases, with 14 bases remaining between them. CDR1 and CDR2 (germline): SNHLY, FYNNEI. Here the CDR3 reads CASTYGWGEKLFF. The CDR3 region has the DNA TGTGCCAGCACCTATGGATGGGGGGAAAAACTGTTTTTT. Supplemented by reference TRBV2 and TRBJ1-4, the full variable domain reads EPEVTQTPSHQVTQMGQEVILRCVPISNHLYFYWYRQILGQKVEFLVSFYNNEISEKSEIFDDQFSVERPDGSNFTLKIRSTKLEDSAMYFCASTYGWGEKLFFGSGTQLSVL.

The rearrangement uses TRBV5-4 and TRBJ2-1, with 10 bases lining up with TRBD1. Losses at the gene ends were 4 bases for V and 4 bases for J; bases not matched to a gene: 8. CDR1 is SGHNT, CDR2 YYREEE, per germline (reference sequence). The CDR3 contains 16 residues. CDR3 protein: CASSGRQGAPYNEQFF. In nucleotides, the CDR3 is TGTGCCAGCAGCGGCAGACAGGGGGCGCCTTACAATGAGCAGTTCTTC.

Notes on this clone: This CDR3 is also generated by other DNA sequences in the sample. The genes are TRBV4-3 and TRBJ2-7; D gene ambiguous. Germline V gives CDR1 LGHNA, CDR2 YSLEER. Between the trimmed V and J ends, which lost 0 bases and 4 bases, there was a span of 7 bases. The CDR3 extends over 13 amino acids. The CDR3 region is CASSQDKGYEQYF. As DNA, the CDR3 is TGCGCCAGCAGCCAAGACAAGGGTTACGAGCAGTACTTC.

The chain carries TRBV3-1 (or the pseudogene TRBV3-2) and TRBJ2-1, with 7 positions matching TRBD2. The CDR3 contains 14 residues. V dropped 5 bases and J dropped 4; count of bases not matched to a gene: 5. The germline gives CDR1 LGHDT, CDR2 YNNKEL (reference sequence). CDR3 sequence reads: CASSVPGLYNEQFF. The CDR3 DNA reads as TGTGCCAGCAGCGTTCCGGGACTATACAATGAGCAGTTCTTC.

The gene calls are TRBV7-8 and TRBJ2-7; tentative D call: TRBD2 (5 bases). The CDR3 contains 14 residues. Looked up from germline, CDR1 is SGHVS and CDR2 is FQNEAQ. Trimming took 4 bases from V and 1 from J, leaving 11 bases between them. CDR3 nucleotides: TGTGCCAGCAGCTCCGGACTTCTATCCTACGAGCAGTACTTC. The encoded protein is CASSSGLLSYEQYF.

V usage is TRBV9 and J usage is TRBJ2-1; the D gene is possibly TRBD1 (6 bases). Trimming pared 3 bases from V and 0 bases from J, leaving 13 bases between. The V gene's germline CDR1 is SGDLS and CDR2 YYNGEE. The CDR3 spans 16 residues. CDR3 in DNA: TGTGCCAGCAGCGAGACAGGTCATAGCTCCTACAATGAGCAGTTCTTC. Its translation: CASSETGHSSYNEQFF. The entire variable domain, with the rest obtained from reference TRBV9 and TRBJ2-1, is as follows: DSGVTQTPKHLITATGQRVTLRCSPRSGDLSVYWYQQSLDQGLQFLIQYYNGEERAKGNILERFSAQQFPDLHSELNLSSLELGDSALYFCASSETGHSSYNEQFFGPGTRLTVL.

This chain joins TRBV6-6 and TRBJ2-5; D remains ambiguous. The V end was cut by 6 bases, the J end by 3 bases, with 2 bases between. The CDR3 covers 10 residues. CDR1 and CDR2 (germline): MNHNY, SVGAGI (reference sequence). The CDR3 reads CASREETQYF. The CDR3 DNA is TGTGCCAGCAGAGAAGAGACCCAGTACTTC.